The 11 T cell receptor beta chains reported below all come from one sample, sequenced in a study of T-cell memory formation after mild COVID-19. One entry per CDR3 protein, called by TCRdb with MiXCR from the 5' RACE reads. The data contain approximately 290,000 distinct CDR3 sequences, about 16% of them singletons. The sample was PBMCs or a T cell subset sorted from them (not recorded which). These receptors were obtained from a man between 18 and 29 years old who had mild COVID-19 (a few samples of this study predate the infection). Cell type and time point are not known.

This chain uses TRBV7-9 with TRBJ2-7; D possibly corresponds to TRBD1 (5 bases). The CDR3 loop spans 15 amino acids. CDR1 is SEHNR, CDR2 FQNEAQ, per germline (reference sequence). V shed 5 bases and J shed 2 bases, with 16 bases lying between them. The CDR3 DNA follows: TGTGCCAGCAGCCAAGGGGTAGGATCGCCCTACGAGCAGTACTTC. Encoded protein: CASSQGVGSPYEQYF.

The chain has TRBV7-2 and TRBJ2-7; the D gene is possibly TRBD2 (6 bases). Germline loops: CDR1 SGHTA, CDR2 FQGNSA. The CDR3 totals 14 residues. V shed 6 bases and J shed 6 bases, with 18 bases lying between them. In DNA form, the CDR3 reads TGTGCCAGCAGTTATCCGGGAGCCGCGGGCGAGCAGTACTTC. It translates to CASSYPGAAGEQYF.

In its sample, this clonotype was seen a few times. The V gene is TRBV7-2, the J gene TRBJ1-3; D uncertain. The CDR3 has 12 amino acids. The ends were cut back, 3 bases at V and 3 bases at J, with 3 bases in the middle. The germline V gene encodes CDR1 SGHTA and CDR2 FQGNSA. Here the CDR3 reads CASSFRGNTIYF. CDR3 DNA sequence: TGTGCCAGCAGCTTTCGTGGAAACACCATATATTTT.

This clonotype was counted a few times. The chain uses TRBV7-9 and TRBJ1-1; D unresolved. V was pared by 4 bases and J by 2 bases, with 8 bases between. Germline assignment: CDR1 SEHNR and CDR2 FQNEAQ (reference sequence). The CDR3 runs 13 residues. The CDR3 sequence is CASSSYLNTEAFF. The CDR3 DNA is TGTGCCAGCAGCTCATACCTAAACACTGAAGCTTTCTTT.

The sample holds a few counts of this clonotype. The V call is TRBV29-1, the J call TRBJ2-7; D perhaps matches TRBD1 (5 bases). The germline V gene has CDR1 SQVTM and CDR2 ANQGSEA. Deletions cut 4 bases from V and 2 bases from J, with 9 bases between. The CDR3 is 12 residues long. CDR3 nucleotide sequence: TGCAGCGTTGCCGACAGAGCCTACGAGCAGTACTTC. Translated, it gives CSVADRAYEQYF.

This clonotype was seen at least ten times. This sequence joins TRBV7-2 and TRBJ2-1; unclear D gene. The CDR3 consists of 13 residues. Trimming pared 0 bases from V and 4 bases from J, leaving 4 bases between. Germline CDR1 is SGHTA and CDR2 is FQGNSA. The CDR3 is CASSLAEYNEQFF. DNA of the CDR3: TGTGCCAGCAGCTTAGCCGAATACAATGAGCAGTTCTTC.

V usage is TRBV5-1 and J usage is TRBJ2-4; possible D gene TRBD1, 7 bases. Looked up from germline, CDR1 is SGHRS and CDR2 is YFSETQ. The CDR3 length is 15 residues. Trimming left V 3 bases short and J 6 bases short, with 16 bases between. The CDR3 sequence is CASSYLQGGRNIQYF. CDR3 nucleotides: TGCGCCAGCAGCTACCTTCAGGGGGGCAGAAACATTCAGTACTTC.

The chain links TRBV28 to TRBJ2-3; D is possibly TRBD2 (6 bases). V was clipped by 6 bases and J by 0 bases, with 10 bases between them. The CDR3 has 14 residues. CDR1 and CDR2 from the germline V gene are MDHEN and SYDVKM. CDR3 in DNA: TGTGCCAGCAGGGTCGGGGGTAGCACAGATACGCAGTATTTT. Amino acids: CASRVGGSTDTQYF.

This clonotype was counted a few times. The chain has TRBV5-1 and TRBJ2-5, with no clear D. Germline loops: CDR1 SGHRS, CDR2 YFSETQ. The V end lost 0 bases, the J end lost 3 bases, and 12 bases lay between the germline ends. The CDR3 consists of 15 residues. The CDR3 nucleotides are TGCGCCAGCAGCTTGGAGTTAACAGCAAAAGAGACCCAGTACTTC. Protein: CASSLELTAKETQYF.

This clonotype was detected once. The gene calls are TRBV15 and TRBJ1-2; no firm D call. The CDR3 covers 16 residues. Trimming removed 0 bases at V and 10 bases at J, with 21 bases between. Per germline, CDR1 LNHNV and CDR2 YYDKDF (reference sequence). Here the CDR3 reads CATSREKGANTGVYTF. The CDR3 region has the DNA TGTGCCACCAGCAGAGAGAAAGGCGCGAATACTGGCGTCTACACCTTC. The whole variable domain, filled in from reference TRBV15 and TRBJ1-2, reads DAMVIQNPRYQVTQFGKPVTLSCSQTLNHNVMYWYQQKSSQAPKLLFHYYDKDFNNEADTPDNFQSRRPNTSFCFLDIRSPGLGDTAMYLCATSREKGANTGVYTFGSGTRLTVV.

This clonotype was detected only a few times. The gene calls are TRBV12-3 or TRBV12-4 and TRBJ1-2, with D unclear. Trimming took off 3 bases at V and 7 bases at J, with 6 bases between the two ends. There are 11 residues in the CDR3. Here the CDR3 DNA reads TGTGCCAGCAGTTTTAGCAGTGGCTACACCTTC. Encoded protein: CASSFSSGYTF.